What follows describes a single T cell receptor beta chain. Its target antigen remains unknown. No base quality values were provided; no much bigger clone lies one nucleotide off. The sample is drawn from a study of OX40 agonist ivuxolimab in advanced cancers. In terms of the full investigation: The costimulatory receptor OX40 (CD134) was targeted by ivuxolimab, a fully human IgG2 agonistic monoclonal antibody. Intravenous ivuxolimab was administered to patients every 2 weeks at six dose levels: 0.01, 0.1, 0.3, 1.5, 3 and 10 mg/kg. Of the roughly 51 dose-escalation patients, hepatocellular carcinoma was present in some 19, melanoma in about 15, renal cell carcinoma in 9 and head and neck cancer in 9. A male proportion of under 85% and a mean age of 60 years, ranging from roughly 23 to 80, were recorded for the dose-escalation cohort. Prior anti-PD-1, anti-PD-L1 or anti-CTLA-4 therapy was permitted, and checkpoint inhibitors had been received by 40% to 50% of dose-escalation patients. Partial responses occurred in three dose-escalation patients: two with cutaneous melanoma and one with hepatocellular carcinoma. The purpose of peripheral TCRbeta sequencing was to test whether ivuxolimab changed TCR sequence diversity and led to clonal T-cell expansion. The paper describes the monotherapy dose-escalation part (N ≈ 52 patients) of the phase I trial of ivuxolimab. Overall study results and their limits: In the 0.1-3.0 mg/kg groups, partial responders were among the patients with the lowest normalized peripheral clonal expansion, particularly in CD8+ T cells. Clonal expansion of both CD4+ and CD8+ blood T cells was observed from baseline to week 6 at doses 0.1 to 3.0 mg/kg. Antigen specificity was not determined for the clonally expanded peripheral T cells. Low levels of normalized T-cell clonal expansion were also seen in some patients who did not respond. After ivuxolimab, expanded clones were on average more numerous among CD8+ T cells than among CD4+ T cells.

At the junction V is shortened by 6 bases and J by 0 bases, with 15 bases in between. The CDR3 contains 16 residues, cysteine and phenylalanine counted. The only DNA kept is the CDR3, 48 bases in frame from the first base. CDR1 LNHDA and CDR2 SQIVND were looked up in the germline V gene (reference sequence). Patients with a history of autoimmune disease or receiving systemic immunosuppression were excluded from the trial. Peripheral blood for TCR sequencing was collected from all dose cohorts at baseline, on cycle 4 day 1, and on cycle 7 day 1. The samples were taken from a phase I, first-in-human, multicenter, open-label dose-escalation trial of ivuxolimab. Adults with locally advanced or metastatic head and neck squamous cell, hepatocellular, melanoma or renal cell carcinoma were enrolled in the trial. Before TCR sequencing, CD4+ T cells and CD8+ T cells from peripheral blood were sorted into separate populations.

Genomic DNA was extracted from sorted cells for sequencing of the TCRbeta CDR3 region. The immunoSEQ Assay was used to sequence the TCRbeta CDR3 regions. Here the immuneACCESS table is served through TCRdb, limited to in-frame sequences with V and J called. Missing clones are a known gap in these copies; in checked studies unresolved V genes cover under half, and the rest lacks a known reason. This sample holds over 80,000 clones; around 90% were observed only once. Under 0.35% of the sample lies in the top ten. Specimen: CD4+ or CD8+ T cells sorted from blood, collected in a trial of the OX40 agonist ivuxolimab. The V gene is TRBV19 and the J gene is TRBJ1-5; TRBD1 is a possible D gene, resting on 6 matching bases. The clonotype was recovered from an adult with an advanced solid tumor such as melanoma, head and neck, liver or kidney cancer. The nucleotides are TGTGCCAGTAGCTCCCTCGGGACAAATAGCAATCAGCCCCAGCATTTT. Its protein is CASSSLGTNSNQPQHF.